The T cell receptor beta chain under discussion was sequenced for a study of T cells in Graves' hyperthyroidism and ophthalmopathy. In the study overall: Peripheral blood was taken when the disease was first diagnosed, before any treatment began.

Patients counted as stable if ophthalmopathy did not develop within 18 months. It was uncontrolled infection, other autoimmune disease, pregnancy or lactation that excluded patients. This clonotype has only a few counts. The CDR3 is 15 residues long. V lost 8 bases to trimming and J lost 1 base, with 17 bases between them. Amplified regions were TCR beta CDR3 sequences from RNA transcripts. The HTBI set primed first-round TCR CDR3 RT-PCR. MiXCR, run by TCRdb on the multiplex PCR reads, gives a single entry per CDR3 protein. The sample includes 500,000 to 700,000 distinct CDR3 sequences, 16% of them seen just once.

The TCR originated in a woman aged 18-29 years with Graves' hyperthyroidism. Specimen: blood. The gene calls are TRBV12-3 or TRBV12-4 and TRBJ1-1, with D uncertain. This CDR3 reads CASSRAGSGNTEAFF. CDR3 nucleotides: TGTGCCAGCTCCCGGGCGGGGAGTGGGAACACTGAAGCTTTCTTT.